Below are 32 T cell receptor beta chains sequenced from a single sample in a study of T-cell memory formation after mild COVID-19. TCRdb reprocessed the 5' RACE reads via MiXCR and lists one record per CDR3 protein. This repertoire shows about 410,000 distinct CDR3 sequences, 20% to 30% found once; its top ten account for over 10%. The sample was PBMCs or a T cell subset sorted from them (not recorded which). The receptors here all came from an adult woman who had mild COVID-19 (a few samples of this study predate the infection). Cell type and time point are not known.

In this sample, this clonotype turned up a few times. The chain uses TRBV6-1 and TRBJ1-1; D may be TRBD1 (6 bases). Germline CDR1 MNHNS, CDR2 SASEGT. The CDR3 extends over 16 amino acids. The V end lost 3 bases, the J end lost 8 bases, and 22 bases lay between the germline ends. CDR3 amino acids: CASSDYTPRGGGEAFF. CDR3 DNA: TGTGCCAGCAGTGATTATACACCCAGGGGTGGAGGGGAAGCTTTCTTT.

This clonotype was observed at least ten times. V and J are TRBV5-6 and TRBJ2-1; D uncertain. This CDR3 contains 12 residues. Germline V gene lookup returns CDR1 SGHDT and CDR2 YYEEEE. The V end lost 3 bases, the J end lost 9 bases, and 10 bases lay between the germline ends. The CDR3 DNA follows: TGTGCCAGCAGCTGGGGAAGAGGTGAGCAGTTCTTC. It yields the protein CASSWGRGEQFF.

The CDR3, as DNA: TGTGCCAGCAGTGAGGGGGCGCGAGAGACCCAGTACTTC. Encoded protein: CASSEGARETQYF. V gene TRBV6-2 or TRBV6-3 combines with J gene TRBJ2-5; 7 bases match TRBD1. Looked up from germline, CDR1 is MNHEY and CDR2 is SVGEGT. V was pared by 5 bases and J by 4 bases, with 4 bases of the junction left unmatched. This CDR3 is 13 amino acids long.

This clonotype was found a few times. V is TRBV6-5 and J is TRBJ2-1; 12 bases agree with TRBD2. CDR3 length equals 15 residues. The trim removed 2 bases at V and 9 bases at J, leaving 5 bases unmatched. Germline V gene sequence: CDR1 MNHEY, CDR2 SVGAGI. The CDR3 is CASSYRGLAGGEQFF. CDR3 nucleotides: TGTGCCAGCAGTTACCGGGGACTAGCGGGTGGTGAGCAGTTCTTC.

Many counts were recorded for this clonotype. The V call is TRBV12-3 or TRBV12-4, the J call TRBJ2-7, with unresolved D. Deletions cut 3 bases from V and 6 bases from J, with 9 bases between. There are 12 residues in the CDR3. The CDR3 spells CASSFYTAEQYF. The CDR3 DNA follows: TGTGCCAGCAGTTTTTACACGGCCGAGCAGTACTTC.

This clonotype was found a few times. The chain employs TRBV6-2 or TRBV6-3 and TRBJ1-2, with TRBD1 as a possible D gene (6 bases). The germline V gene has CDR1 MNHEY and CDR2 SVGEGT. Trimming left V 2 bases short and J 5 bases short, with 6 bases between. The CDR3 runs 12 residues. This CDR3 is CASSYGQYGYTF. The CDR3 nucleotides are TGTGCCAGCAGTTACGGACAGTATGGCTACACCTTC.

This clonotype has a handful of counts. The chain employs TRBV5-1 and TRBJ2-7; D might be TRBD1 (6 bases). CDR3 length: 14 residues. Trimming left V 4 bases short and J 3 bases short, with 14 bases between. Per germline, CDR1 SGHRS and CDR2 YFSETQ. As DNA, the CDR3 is TGCGCCAGCAGCCGAGTAGACAGGTACTACGAGCAGTACTTC. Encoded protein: CASSRVDRYYEQYF.

CDR3 nucleotides: TGTGCCAGCAGCTTATTGGGACTAGGAATCGGTACCGGGGAGCTGTTTTTT. This translates into CASSLLGLGIGTGELFF. The gene calls are TRBV7-8 and TRBJ2-2, with 8 bases aligning to TRBD2. This CDR3 region has 17 residues. Germline V CDR1 and CDR2: SGHVS, FQNEAQ. Trimming cost V 2 bases and J 5 bases; bases outside gene matches: 10.

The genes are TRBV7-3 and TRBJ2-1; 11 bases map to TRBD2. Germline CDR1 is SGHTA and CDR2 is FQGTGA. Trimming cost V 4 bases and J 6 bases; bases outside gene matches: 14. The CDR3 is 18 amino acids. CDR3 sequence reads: CASSSPTSGKPRGNEQFF. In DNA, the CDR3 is TGTGCCAGCAGCTCCCCGACTAGCGGGAAACCCCGAGGCAATGAGCAGTTCTTC.

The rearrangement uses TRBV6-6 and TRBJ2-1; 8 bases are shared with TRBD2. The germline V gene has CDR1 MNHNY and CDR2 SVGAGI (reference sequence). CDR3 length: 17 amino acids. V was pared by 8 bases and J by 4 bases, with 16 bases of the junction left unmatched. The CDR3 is CASRSQSGSGTYNEQFF. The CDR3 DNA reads TGTGCCAGCCGCTCCCAGTCGGGTAGCGGGACGTACAATGAGCAGTTCTTC.

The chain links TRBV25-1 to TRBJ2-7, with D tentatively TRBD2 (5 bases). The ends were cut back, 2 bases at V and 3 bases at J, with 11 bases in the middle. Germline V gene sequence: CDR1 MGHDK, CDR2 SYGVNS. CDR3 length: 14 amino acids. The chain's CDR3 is CASSETGIYYEQYF. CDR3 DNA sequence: TGTGCCAGCAGTGAAACGGGAATCTACTACGAGCAGTACTTC.

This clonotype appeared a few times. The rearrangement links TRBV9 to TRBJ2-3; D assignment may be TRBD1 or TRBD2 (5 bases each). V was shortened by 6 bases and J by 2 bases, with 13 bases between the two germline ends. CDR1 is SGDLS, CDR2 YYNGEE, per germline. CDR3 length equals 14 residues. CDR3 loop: CASTWDGATDTQYF. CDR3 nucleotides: TGTGCCAGCACCTGGGACGGAGCCACAGATACGCAGTATTTT.

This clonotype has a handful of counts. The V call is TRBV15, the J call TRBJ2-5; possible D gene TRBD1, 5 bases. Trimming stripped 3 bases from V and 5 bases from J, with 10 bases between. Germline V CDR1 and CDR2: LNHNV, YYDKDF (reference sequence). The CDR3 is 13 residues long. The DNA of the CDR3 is TGTGCCACCAGCAGCAGGGTTGGGGAGACCCAGTACTTC. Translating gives CATSSRVGETQYF. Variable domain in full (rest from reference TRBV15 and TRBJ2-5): DAMVIQNPRYQVTQFGKPVTLSCSQTLNHNVMYWYQQKSSQAPKLLFHYYDKDFNNEADTPDNFQSRRPNTSFCFLDIRSPGLGDTAMYLCATSSRVGETQYFGPGTRLLVL.

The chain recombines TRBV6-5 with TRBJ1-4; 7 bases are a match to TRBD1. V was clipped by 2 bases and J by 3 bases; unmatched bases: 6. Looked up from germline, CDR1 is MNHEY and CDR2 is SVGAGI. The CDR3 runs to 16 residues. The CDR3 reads CASSYRRQGPNEKLFF. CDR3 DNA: TGTGCCAGCAGTTACCGCCGACAGGGCCCTAATGAAAAACTGTTTTTT.

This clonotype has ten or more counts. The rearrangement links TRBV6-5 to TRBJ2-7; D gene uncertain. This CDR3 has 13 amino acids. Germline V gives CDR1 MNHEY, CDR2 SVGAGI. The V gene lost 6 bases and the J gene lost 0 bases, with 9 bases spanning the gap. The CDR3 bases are TGTGCCAGCAGCGATCACAGCTCCTACGAGCAGTACTTC. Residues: CASSDHSSYEQYF.

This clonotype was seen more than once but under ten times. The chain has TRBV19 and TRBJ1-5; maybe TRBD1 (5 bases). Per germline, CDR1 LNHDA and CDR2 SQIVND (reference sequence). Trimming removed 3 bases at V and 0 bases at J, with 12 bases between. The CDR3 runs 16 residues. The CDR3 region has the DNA TGTGCCAGTAGTATCCGGGGGACTTATAGCAATCAGCCCCAGCATTTT. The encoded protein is CASSIRGTYSNQPQHF.

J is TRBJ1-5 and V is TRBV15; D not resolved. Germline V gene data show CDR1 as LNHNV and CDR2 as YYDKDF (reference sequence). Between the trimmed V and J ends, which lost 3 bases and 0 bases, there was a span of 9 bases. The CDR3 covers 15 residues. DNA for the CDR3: TGTGCCACCAGCAGGGCCCGGAATAGCAATCAGCCCCAGCATTTT. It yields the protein CATSRARNSNQPQHF.

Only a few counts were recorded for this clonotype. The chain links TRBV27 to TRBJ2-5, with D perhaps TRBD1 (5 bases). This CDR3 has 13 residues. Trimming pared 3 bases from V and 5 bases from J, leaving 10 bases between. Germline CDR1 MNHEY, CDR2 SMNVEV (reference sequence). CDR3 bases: TGTGCCAGCAGTTTTTGGGGCGAGGAGACCCAGTACTTC. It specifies CASSFWGEETQYF.

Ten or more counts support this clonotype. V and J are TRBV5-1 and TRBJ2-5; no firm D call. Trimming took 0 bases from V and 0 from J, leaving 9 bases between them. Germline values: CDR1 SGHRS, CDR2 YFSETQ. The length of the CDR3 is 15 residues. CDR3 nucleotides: TGCGCCAGCAGCTTGGGAGCCCGGTACCAAGAGACCCAGTACTTC. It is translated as CASSLGARYQETQYF.

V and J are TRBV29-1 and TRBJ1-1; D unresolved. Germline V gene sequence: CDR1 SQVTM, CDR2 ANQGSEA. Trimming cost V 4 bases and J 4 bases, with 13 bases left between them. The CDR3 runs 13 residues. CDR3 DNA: TGCAGCGTTGCTTGGGAACGGAGCACTGAAGCTTTCTTT. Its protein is CSVAWERSTEAFF.

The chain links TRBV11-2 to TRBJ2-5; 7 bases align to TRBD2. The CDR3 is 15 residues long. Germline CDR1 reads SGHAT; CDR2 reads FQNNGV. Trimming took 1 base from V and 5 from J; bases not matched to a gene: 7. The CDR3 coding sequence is TGTGCCAGCAGCTTAGGCCCTACTAGCGCTGAGACCCAGTACTTC. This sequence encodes CASSLGPTSAETQYF.

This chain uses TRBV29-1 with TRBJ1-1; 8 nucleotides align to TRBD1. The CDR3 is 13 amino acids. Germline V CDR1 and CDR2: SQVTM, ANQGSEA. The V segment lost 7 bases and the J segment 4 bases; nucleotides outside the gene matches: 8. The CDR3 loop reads CSARQGLVTEAFF. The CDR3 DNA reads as TGCAGCGCCAGACAGGGGCTGGTCACTGAAGCTTTCTTT.

Written as DNA, the CDR3 is TGTGCCAGCAGCTCCTACAGCAGGGGGGCCACCTACGAGCAGTACTTC. This gives the protein CASSSYSRGATYEQYF. V usage is TRBV5-6 and J usage is TRBJ2-7, with D perhaps TRBD1 (7 bases). The CDR3 is made up of 16 amino acids. The V gene lost 3 bases and the J gene lost 2 bases, with 18 bases spanning the gap. The germline gives CDR1 SGHDT, CDR2 YYEEEE.

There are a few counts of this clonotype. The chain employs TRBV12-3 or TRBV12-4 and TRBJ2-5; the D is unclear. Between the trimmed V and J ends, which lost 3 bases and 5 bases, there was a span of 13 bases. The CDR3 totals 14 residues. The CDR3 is CASSFESLSETQYF. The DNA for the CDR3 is TGTGCCAGCAGTTTCGAGAGCCTTAGTGAGACCCAGTACTTC.

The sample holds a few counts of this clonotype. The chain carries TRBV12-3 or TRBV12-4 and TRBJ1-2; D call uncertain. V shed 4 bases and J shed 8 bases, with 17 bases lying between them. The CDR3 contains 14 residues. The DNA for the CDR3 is TGTGCCAGCAGTTACGGGCAGTCCCAATGGGGCTACACCTTC. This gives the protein CASSYGQSQWGYTF.

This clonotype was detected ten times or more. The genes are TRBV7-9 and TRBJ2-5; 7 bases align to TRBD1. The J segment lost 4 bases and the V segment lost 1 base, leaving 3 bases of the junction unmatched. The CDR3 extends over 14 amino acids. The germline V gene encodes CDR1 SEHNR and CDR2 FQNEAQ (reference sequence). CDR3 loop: CASSLGGGGETQYF. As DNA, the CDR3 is TGTGCCAGCAGCTTAGGAGGGGGCGGAGAGACCCAGTACTTC.

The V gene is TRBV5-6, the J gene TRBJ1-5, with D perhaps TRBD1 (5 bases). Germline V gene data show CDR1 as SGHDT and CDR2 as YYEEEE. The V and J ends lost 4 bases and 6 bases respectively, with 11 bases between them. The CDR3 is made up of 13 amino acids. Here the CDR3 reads CASSLGTSQPQHF. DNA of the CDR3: TGTGCCAGCAGCCTCGGGACCAGTCAGCCCCAGCATTTT. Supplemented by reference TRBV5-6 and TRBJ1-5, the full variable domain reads DAGVTQSPTHLIKTRGQQVTLRCSPKSGHDTVSWYQQALGQGPQFIFQYYEEEERQRGNFPDRFSGHQFPNYSSELNVNALLLGDSALYLCASSLGTSQPQHFGDGTRLSIL.

CDR3 in DNA: TGTGCCAGCAGCTTGGGACACTATGGCTACACCTTC. This gives the protein CASSLGHYGYTF. The V gene is TRBV5-5, the J gene TRBJ1-2; no clear D. This CDR3 comprises 12 residues. V dropped 0 bases and J dropped 3 bases, with 3 bases sitting between them. Germline loops: CDR1 SGHKS, CDR2 YYEKEE (reference sequence).

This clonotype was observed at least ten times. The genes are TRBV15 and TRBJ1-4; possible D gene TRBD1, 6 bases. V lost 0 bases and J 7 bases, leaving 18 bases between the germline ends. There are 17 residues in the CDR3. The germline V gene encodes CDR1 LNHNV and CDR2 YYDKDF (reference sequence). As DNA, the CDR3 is TGTGCCACCAGCAGAGATAGGGGGGCAGGGAATGGTGAAAAACTGTTTTTT. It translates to CATSRDRGAGNGEKLFF. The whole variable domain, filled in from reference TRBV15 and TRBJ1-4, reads DAMVIQNPRYQVTQFGKPVTLSCSQTLNHNVMYWYQQKSSQAPKLLFHYYDKDFNNEADTPDNFQSRRPNTSFCFLDIRSPGLGDTAMYLCATSRDRGAGNGEKLFFGSGTQLSVL.

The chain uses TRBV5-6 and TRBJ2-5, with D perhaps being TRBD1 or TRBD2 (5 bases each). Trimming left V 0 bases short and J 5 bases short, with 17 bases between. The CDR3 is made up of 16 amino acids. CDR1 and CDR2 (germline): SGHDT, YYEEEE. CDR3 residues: CASSLGGGPTGETQYF. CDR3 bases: TGTGCCAGCAGCTTGGGTGGGGGTCCCACCGGGGAGACCCAGTACTTC.

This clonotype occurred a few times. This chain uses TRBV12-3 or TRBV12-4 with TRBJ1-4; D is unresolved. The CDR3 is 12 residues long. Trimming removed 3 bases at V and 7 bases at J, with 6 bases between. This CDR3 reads CASSFPGEKLFF. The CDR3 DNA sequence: TGTGCCAGCAGTTTCCCAGGTGAAAAACTGTTTTTT.

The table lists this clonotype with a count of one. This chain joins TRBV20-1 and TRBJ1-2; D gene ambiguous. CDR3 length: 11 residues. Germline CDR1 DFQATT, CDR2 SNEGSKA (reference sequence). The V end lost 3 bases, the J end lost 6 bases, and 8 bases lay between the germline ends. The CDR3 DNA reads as TGCAGTGCTAGGAAGGTGGATGGCTACACCTTC. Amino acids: CSARKVDGYTF.